This TCR beta chain comes out of a study of T cell responses to AZD1222 COVID-19 vaccine. Study-level points and caveats: Repertoire sampling was restricted to post-peak T cell response timepoints. White British people made up most donors, females outnumbered males, and clonal diversity was possibly underestimated.

CDR3 length: 16 amino acids. Germline assignment: CDR1 SGDLS and CDR2 YYNGEE. The ends were cut back, 1 base at V and 8 bases at J, with 19 bases in the middle. On this clone: Its antigen is unidentified.

Some clones are missing from TCRdb's copy, which holds only in-frame ones; the method was immunoSEQ multiplex PCR. This table has about 190,000 clones, approximately 94% appearing once. Sequences were derived from peripheral blood, sampled on day 0 of AZD1222 vaccination. The TCR was taken from an adult in good health. The rearrangement joins TRBV9 to TRBJ2-1, with TRBD1 as a possible D gene (5 bases). The CDR3 DNA sequence: TGTGCCAGCAGCGTAAAGGGGCCAGCTTGGGTCGATGAGCAGTTCTTC. This gives the protein CASSVKGPAWVDEQFF.